This TCR beta chain was obtained from a study of regulatory T cells in long-lasting Graves disease. Time point reported: newly diagnosed GD, antithyroid drugs for less than 3 months. PBMC-derived RNA was used for the TCR library. Many counts were recorded for this clonotype. Through Arm-PCR of CDR3 regions and iRepertoire HTBI primers, TCR beta libraries were built. Authors' analysis steps: Looking across samples, the authors found some 60 TRBV and some 15 TRBJ segments. TCRdb re-called the multiplex PCR reads through MiXCR, storing one row per CDR3 protein. Here the V and J calls rest on TCRdb's processing, not on the authors' analysis. The sample has about 350,000 distinct CDR3 sequences, around 15% seen once. This sample was also put to use in a study of T cells in Graves' hyperthyroidism and ophthalmopathy. That work contributes: Researchers ran a first-round RT-PCR on the TCR CDR3 using the HTBI primer set.

Specimen: peripheral blood mononuclear cells (PBMCs), collected at new diagnosis, from a patient treated with antithyroid drugs. The source of this sequence is a young woman with Graves disease.

The CDR3 spells CASSLGTLRANEKLFF. In DNA form, the CDR3 reads TGTGCCAGCAGCCTCGGGACACTGCGGGCTAATGAAAAACTGTTTTTT. The chain joins TRBV7-2 to TRBJ1-4; a weak D match, TRBD1 (6 bases). Deletions cut 5 bases from V and 3 bases from J, with 16 bases between. Germline V gives CDR1 SGHTA, CDR2 FQGNSA. The CDR3 runs 16 residues.